This T cell receptor (beta chain) was obtained from a study of blood T cells in healthy people across ages. The length of the CDR3 is 11 residues. V dropped 7 bases and J dropped 4 bases, with 10 bases sitting between them. Looked up from germline, CDR1 is SQVTM and CDR2 is ANQGSEA. Sample-barcoded 5' priming and a J-beta primer mix drove a second PCR of about 6 to 11 cycles. TCRdb re-analysed the 5' RACE reads in MiXCR, keeping a single row per CDR3 protein. In the table there are about 1.5 million distinct CDR3 sequences, 35% to 45% of which are singletons. The gene calls are TRBV29-1 and TRBJ1-2; D is possibly TRBD1 (5 bases). The sequenced sample was blood. This receptor was taken from a woman aged 18-29 years in good health. For the CDR3, the DNA is TGCAGCGGAAAGGGACCCTATGGCTACACCTTC. Amino acid sequence: CSGKGPYGYTF.